One T cell receptor (beta chain) is described in this entry. Its antigen remains unknown. Clones were sequenced by immunoSEQ multiplex PCR, and TCRdb holds only the in-frame ones, with some missing. The sample yields tens of thousands of clones, about 94% seen once. This sample is part of a study of graft-versus-host responses after intestinal transplantation. The wider study: Each patient got anti-thymocyte globulin induction, then tacrolimus and steroids for roughly 3 years. Study-wide results and limits: Peak GvH clone levels in circulation were associated with early post-transplant HvG declines. Clonal ratios of graft-versus-host to host-versus-graft in allografts were high for patients exhibiting graft-donor T cell macrochimerism.

Trimming took off 0 bases at V and 5 bases at J, with 13 bases between the two ends. This CDR3 has 15 residues. The germline CDR1 and CDR2 sequences are KGHSH and LQKENI. This chain joins TRBV18 and TRBJ2-5; D not certain. The source was unstimulated CD4+ T cells sorted from spleen or lymph node cells, collected before transplant. The sequence came from a human donor who was the organ donor for an intestinal transplant. CDR3 in DNA: TGTGCCAGCTCACCACCGGTTGCTACTTCGGAGACCCAGTACTTC. Protein sequence: CASSPPVATSETQYF. Drawing the rest from reference TRBV18 and TRBJ2-5, the complete variable domain is NAGVMQNPRHLVRRRGQEARLRCSPMKGHSHVYWYRQLPEEGLKFMVYLQKENIIDESGMPKERFSAEFPKEGPSILRIQQVVRGDSAAYFCASSPPVATSETQYFGPGTRLLVL.